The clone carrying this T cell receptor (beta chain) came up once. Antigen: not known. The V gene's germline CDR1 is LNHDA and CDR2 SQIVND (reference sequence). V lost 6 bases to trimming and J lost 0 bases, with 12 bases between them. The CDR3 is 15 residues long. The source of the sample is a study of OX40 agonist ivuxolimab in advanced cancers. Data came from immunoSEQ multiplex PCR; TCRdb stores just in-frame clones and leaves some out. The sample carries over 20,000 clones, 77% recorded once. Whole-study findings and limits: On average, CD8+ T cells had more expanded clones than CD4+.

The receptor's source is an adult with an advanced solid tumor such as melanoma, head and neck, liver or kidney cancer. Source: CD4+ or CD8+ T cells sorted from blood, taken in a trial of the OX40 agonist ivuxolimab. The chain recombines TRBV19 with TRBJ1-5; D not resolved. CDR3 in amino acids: CASRLTEDSNQPQHF. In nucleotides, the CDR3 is TGTGCCAGTAGATTGACGGAAGATAGCAATCAGCCCCAGCATTTT.